One and the same sample provided the 20 T cell receptor beta chains below, sequenced in a study of blood T cell repertoires in COVID-19. Method: immunoSEQ multiplex PCR; TCRdb's copy keeps in-frame clones and lacks some. This table holds under 350,000 clones, 75% to 90% found once. What was sequenced was PBMCs or T cells enriched from blood (not recorded which). These receptors all stem from a woman in her forties who had recovered from COVID-19.

Written as DNA, the CDR3 is TGTGCCAGCAGTTTCAAGAGGGAAGCCTATGGCTACACCTTC. Translated, it gives CASSFKREAYGYTF. V gene TRBV6-6 combines with J gene TRBJ1-2; D unresolved. This CDR3 spans 14 amino acids. CDR1 is MNHNY and CDR2 is SVGAGI in the germline V gene (reference sequence). V was pared by 4 bases and J by 4 bases, with 13 bases between.

The chain couples TRBV4-2 to TRBJ1-2; D is uncertain. CDR1 is LGHNA, CDR2 YNFKEQ, per germline. This CDR3 contains 13 residues. V lost 2 bases to trimming and J lost 6 bases, with 10 bases between them. CDR3 sequence: CASSQQKGDGYTF. The CDR3 bases are TGTGCCAGCAGCCAACAGAAAGGAGATGGCTACACCTTC.

The chain uses TRBV14 and TRBJ2-3; TRBD2 agrees at 10 bases. Germline CDR1 is SGHDN and CDR2 is FVKESK. This CDR3 region has 16 residues. V trimming: 3 bases; J trimming: 6 bases; junction bases outside the gene matches: 9. CDR3 DNA: TGTGCCAGCAGCCAGGGGACAGCGGGAGGGTCCGATACGCAGTATTTT. Translated: CASSQGTAGGSDTQYF.

The gene calls are TRBV3-1 (or the pseudogene TRBV3-2) and TRBJ1-2; 11 bases align to TRBD1. V dropped 2 bases and J dropped 8; count of bases not matched to a gene: 10. Germline CDR1 reads LGHDT; CDR2 reads YNNKEL (reference sequence). This CDR3 region has 16 residues. The CDR3: CASSQPGTGGAWGYTF. CDR3 nucleotides: TGTGCCAGCAGCCAACCCGGGACAGGGGGTGCATGGGGCTACACCTTC.

The chain recombines TRBV7-6 with TRBJ2-7; D might be TRBD2 (6 bases). CDR1 is SGHVS and CDR2 is FNYEAQ in the germline V gene. V was clipped by 1 base and J by 6 bases, with 13 bases between them. The CDR3 runs to 14 residues. The CDR3 DNA reads TGTGCCAGCAGCTTAGGCCCGACTAGTTCCGAGCAGTACTTC. Protein: CASSLGPTSSEQYF.

The chain links TRBV30 to TRBJ1-2, with D maybe TRBD1 (6 bases). This CDR3 has 13 residues. The germline V and J ends were trimmed by 0 bases and 5 bases, with 10 bases remaining between them. Germline V gene lookup returns CDR1 GTSNPN and CDR2 SVGIG (reference sequence). CDR3 DNA: TGTGCCTGGAGTGTATATCAGGGGTATGGCTACACCTTC. It yields the protein CAWSVYQGYGYTF.

The chain couples TRBV9 to TRBJ2-3; D might be TRBD2 (7 bases). With 3 bases removed from V and 12 bases from J, the gap between germline ends came to 17 bases. Germline V gene data show CDR1 as SGDLS and CDR2 as YYNGEE. The CDR3 has 13 amino acids. Here the CDR3 DNA reads TGTGCCAGCAGCGGAGGCCGGGGGGCCACCCAGTATTTT. This gives the protein CASSGGRGATQYF.

The gene calls are TRBV6-5 and TRBJ1-5; weak D call: TRBD1 (5 bases). Germline CDR1 MNHEY, CDR2 SVGAGI. The V gene lost 6 bases and the J gene lost 2 bases, with 14 bases spanning the gap. This CDR3 contains 15 residues. The CDR3 DNA follows: TGTGCCAGCAGCCTCAGGGAAACAGGCAATCAGCCCCAGCATTTT. It codes for CASSLRETGNQPQHF.

This sequence joins TRBV27 and TRBJ1-1, with D perhaps matching TRBD1 (5 bases). V lost 4 bases and J lost 1, with 19 bases in between. CDR1 is MNHEY and CDR2 is SMNVEV in the germline V gene (reference sequence). The CDR3 has 17 amino acids. The CDR3 spells CASSSLHRGRGNTEAFF. The CDR3 nucleotides are TGTGCCAGCAGTTCACTACACCGAGGGAGGGGGAACACTGAAGCTTTCTTT.

The CDR3 loop reads CAWSKGGAYGNTIYF. DNA for the CDR3: TGTGCCTGGAGTAAAGGGGGCGCTTATGGAAACACCATATATTTT. The V gene is TRBV30, the J gene TRBJ1-3; 7 bases line up with TRBD1. The CDR3 covers 15 residues. Germline V gives CDR1 GTSNPN, CDR2 SVGIG (reference sequence). Trimming took 2 bases from V and 3 from J; bases not matched to a gene: 7.

The J gene is TRBJ2-2, the V gene TRBV7-2, with D possibly matching TRBD1 (5 bases). This CDR3 is built from 14 residues. CDR1 is SGHTA and CDR2 is FQGNSA in the germline V gene. V lost 3 bases, J lost 5 bases, and 10 bases lay in between. CDR3 nucleotide sequence: TGTGCCAGCAGCTTCGACAGATTTACCGGGGAGCTGTTTTTT. It encodes CASSFDRFTGELFF.

The CDR3 DNA reads as TGTGCCAGCCTCCCTCGGGGACAGGGACACAATGAGCAGTTCTTC. This gives the protein CASLPRGQGHNEQFF. The rearrangement joins TRBV6-5 to TRBJ2-1; 9 positions match TRBD1. V shed 8 bases, J shed 5 bases, and the junction held 10 bases outside the gene matches. This CDR3 region has 15 residues. The germline gives CDR1 MNHEY, CDR2 SVGAGI.

The rearrangement links TRBV24-1 to TRBJ2-7; a possible D gene is TRBD1 (5 bases). Trimming left V 0 bases short and J 0 bases short, with 11 bases between. Germline values: CDR1 KGHDR, CDR2 SFDVKD. This CDR3 is 16 amino acids long. This CDR3 reads CATSDLAGIPSYEQYF. CDR3 DNA sequence: TGTGCCACCAGTGATTTGGCAGGGATCCCCTCCTACGAGCAGTACTTC.

The chain uses TRBV18 and TRBJ2-2; maybe TRBD2 (5 bases). This CDR3 region has 15 residues. V lost 1 base, J lost 1 base, and 7 bases lay in between. Germline loops: CDR1 KGHSH, CDR2 LQKENI. The CDR3 here is CASSPLSGNTGELFF. DNA for the CDR3: TGTGCCAGCTCACCACTCAGCGGGAACACCGGGGAGCTGTTTTTT.

V and J are TRBV9 and TRBJ2-4; 7 bases match TRBD1. This CDR3 region has 17 residues. V shed 0 bases and J 8 bases; nucleotides not matched to a gene: 14. Germline V gene data show CDR1 as SGDLS and CDR2 as YYNGEE. CDR3: CASSVASKTGSGHIQYF. For the CDR3, the DNA is TGTGCCAGCAGCGTAGCTTCGAAGACAGGGTCCGGCCACATTCAGTACTTC. The whole variable domain, filled in from reference TRBV9 and TRBJ2-4, reads DSGVTQTPKHLITATGQRVTLRCSPRSGDLSVYWYQQSLDQGLQFLIQYYNGEERAKGNILERFSAQQFPDLHSELNLSSLELGDSALYFCASSVASKTGSGHIQYFGAGTRLSVL.

The rearrangement links TRBV18 to TRBJ1-3; D may be TRBD1 (5 bases). The CDR3 is 13 amino acids. CDR1 KGHSH and CDR2 LQKENI come from the germline V gene. V was cut by 1 base and J by 8 bases, with 9 bases left in between. CDR3 coding DNA: TGTGCCAGCTCACCACAGGGGCGCGACACCATATATTTT. This codes for CASSPQGRDTIYF.

This rearrangement joins TRBV5-4 to TRBJ1-4, with 12 nucleotides matching TRBD1. This CDR3 region has 15 residues. CDR1 and CDR2 from the germline V gene are SGHNT and YYREEE (reference sequence). The V and J ends lost 4 bases and 7 bases, in that order; junction bases with no gene match: 5. The CDR3 bases are TGTGCCAGCAGCACGGGGGGACAGGGGGCTGAAAAACTGTTTTTT. Its protein is CASSTGGQGAEKLFF.

The chain couples TRBV5-6 to TRBJ1-2, with D perhaps TRBD1 (5 bases). Germline V gives CDR1 SGHDT, CDR2 YYEEEE. The germline V and J ends were trimmed by 4 bases and 8 bases, with 12 bases remaining between them. The CDR3 runs 12 residues. The chain's CDR3 is CASSGQGQGYTF. CDR3 DNA sequence: TGTGCCAGCAGCGGTCAGGGTCAGGGCTACACCTTC. The variable domain in full, with the rest retrieved from reference TRBV5-6 and TRBJ1-2, is DAGVTQSPTHLIKTRGQQVTLRCSPKSGHDTVSWYQQALGQGPQFIFQYYEEEERQRGNFPDRFSGHQFPNYSSELNVNALLLGDSALYLCASSGQGQGYTFGSGTRLTVV.

J is TRBJ2-1 and V is TRBV19; 13 positions match TRBD2. CDR3 size: 14 residues. V dropped 6 bases and J dropped 7; count of bases not matched to a gene: 3. Germline CDR1 is LNHDA and CDR2 is SQIVND (reference sequence). CDR3 nucleotide sequence: TGTGCCAGTAGCCCGGGACTAGCGGGGAATGAGCAGTTCTTC. This encodes CASSPGLAGNEQFF.

The rearrangement joins TRBV24-1 to TRBJ2-3; D possibly corresponds to TRBD1 (6 bases). Per the germline V gene, CDR1 is KGHDR and CDR2 is SFDVKD. CDR3 length: 14 amino acids. V lost 2 bases and J 4 bases, leaving 9 bases between the germline ends. The CDR3 loop reads CATSDSSGADTQYF. CDR3 bases: TGTGCCACCAGTGATTCCTCAGGGGCAGATACGCAGTATTTT.